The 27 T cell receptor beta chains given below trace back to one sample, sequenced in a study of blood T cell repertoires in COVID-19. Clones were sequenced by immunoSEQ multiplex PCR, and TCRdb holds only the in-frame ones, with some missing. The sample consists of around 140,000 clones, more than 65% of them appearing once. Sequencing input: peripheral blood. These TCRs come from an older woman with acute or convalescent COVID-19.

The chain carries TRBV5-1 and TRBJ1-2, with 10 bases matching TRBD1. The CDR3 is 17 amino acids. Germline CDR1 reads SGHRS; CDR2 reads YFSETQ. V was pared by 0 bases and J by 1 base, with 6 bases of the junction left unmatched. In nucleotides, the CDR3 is TGCGCCAGCAGCTTGGGGACAGGGGGTTTTAGTAACTATGGCTACACCTTC. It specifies CASSLGTGGFSNYGYTF.

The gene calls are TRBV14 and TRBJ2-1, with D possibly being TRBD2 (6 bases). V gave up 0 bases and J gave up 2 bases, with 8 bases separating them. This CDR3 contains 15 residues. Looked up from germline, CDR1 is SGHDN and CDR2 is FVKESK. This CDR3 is CASSQDPSAYNEQFF. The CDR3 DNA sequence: TGTGCCAGCAGCCAAGACCCTAGCGCCTACAATGAGCAGTTCTTC. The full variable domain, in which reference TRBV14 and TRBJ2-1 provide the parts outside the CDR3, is EAGVTQFPSHSVIEKGQTVTLRCDPISGHDNLYWYRRVMGKEIKFLLHFVKESKQDESGMPNNRFLAERTGGTYSTLKVQPAELEDSGVYFCASSQDPSAYNEQFFGPGTRLTVL.

This CDR3 reads CASSPGRRQGAYEQYF. CDR3 bases: TGTGCCAGCAGCCCTGGCAGGCGACAGGGTGCCTACGAGCAGTACTTC. The chain has TRBV11-2 and TRBJ2-7; 7 bases are a match to TRBD1. The length of the CDR3 is 16 residues. V trimming: 5 bases; J trimming: 2 bases; junction bases outside the gene matches: 12. Germline-derived CDR1 and CDR2 are SGHAT and FQNNGV.

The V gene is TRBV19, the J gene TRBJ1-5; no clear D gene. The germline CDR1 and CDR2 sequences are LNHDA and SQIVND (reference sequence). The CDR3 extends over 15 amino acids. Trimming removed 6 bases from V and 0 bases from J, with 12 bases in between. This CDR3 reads CASSLRHHSNQPQHF. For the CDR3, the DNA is TGTGCCAGTAGCCTAAGACACCATAGCAATCAGCCCCAGCATTTT.

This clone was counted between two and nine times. Here the CDR3 DNA reads TGTGCCACCAGCAGCCGGCGCGGACTAGCGGGAGCCTACGAGCAGTACTTC. It translates to CATSSRRGLAGAYEQYF. V usage is TRBV15 and J usage is TRBJ2-7, with 13 bases aligning to TRBD2. Germline lookup yields CDR1 LNHNV and CDR2 YYDKDF (reference sequence). The CDR3 sequence is 17 residues long. The V segment lost 3 bases and the J segment 2 bases; nucleotides outside the gene matches: 7. Based on the CDR3 plus reference TRBV15 and TRBJ2-7, the full variable domain is DAMVIQNPRYQVTQFGKPVTLSCSQTLNHNVMYWYQQKSSQAPKLLFHYYDKDFNNEADTPDNFQSRRPNTSFCFLDIRSPGLGDTAMYLCATSSRRGLAGAYEQYFGPGTRLTVT.

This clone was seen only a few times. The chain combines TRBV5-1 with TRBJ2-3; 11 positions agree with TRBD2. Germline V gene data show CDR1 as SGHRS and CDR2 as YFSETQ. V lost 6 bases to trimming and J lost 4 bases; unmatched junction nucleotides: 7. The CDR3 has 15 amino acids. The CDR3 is CASTRVAGGADTQYF. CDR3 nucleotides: TGCGCCAGCACCCGGGTAGCGGGAGGGGCAGATACGCAGTATTTT.

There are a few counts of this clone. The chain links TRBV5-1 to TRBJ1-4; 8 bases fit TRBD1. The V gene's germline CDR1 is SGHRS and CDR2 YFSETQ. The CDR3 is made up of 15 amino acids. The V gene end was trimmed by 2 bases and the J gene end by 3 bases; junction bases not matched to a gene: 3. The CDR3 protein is CASSLDRGANEKLFF. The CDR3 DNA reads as TGCGCCAGCAGCTTAGACAGGGGTGCTAATGAAAAACTGTTTTTT.

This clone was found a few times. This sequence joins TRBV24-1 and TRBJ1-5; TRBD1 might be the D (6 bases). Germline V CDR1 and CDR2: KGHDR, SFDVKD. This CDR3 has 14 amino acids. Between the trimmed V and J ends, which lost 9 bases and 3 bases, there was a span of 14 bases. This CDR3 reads CATWSGGLNQPQHF. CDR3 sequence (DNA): TGTGCCACCTGGTCGGGGGGCCTCAATCAGCCCCAGCATTTT.

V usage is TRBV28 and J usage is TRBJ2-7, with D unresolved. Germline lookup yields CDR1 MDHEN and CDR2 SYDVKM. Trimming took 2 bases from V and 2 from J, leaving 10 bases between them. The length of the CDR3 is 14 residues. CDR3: CASSLGQSPYEQYF. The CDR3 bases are TGTGCCAGCAGTTTAGGGCAAAGCCCCTACGAGCAGTACTTC.

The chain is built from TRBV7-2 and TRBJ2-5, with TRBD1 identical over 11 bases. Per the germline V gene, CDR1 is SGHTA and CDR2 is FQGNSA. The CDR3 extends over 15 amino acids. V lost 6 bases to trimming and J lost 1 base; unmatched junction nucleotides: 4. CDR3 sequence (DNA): TGTGCCAGCAGGTGGGGGACAGGGGGCCAAGAGACCCAGTACTTC. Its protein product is CASRWGTGGQETQYF.

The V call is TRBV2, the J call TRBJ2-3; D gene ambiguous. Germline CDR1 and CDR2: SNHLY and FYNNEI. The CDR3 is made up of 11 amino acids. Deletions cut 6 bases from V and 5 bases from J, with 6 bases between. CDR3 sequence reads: CASSPQDTQYF. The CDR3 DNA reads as TGTGCCAGCAGCCCACAAGATACGCAGTATTTT.

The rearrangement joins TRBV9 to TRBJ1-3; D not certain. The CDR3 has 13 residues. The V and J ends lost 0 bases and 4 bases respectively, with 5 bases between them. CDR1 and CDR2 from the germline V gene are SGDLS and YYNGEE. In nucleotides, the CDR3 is TGTGCCAGCAGCGTAGCTCCGGGAAACACCATATATTTT. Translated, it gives CASSVAPGNTIYF.

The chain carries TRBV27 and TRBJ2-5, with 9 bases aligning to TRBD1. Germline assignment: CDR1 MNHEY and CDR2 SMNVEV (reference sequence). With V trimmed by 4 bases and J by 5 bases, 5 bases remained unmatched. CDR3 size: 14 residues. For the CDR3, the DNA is TGTGCCAGCAGTTACAGGGGGCGCGGGGAGACCCAGTACTTC. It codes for CASSYRGRGETQYF.

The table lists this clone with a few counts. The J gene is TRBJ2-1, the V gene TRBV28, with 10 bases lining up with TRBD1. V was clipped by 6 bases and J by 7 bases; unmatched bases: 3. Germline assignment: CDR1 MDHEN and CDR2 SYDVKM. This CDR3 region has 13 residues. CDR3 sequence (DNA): TGTGCCAGCAGACGGACAGGGGGAAATGAGCAGTTCTTC. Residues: CASRRTGGNEQFF.

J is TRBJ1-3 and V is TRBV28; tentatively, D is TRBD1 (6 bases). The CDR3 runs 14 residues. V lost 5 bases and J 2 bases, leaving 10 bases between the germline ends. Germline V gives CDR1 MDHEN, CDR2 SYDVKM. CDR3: CASSTGFPGNTIYF. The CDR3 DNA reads TGTGCCAGCAGTACAGGGTTCCCTGGAAACACCATATATTTT.

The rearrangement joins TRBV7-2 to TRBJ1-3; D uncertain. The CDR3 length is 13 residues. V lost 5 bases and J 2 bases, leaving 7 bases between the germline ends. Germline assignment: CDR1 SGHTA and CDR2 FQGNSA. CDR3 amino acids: CASSPRTGNTIYF. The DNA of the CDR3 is TGTGCCAGCAGCCCGAGGACTGGAAACACCATATATTTT.

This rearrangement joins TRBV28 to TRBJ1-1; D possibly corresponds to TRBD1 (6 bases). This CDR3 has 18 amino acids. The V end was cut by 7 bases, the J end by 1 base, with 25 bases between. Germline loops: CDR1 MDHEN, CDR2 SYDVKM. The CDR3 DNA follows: TGTGCCAGCACCTTATGGGGGGCAGGGCGCCCCCAGAACACTGAAGCTTTCTTT. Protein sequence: CASTLWGAGRPQNTEAFF.

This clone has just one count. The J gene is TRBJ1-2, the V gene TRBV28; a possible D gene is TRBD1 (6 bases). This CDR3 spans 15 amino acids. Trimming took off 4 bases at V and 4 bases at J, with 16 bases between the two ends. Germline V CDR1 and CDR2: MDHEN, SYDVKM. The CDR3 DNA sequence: TGTGCCAGCAGTTCCCACAGGGAGATAACCTATGGCTACACCTTC. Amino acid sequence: CASSSHREITYGYTF.

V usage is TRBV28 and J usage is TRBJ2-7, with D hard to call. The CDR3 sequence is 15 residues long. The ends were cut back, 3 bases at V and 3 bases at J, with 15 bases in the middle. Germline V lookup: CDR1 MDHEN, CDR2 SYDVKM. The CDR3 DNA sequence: TGTGCCAGCAGTTTTTCGCCCGGTCCAAGCTACGAGCAGTACTTC. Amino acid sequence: CASSFSPGPSYEQYF.

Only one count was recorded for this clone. The CDR3 nucleotides read TGTGCCAGCAGTTACGGACACTACTCCTACGAGCAGTACTTC. As protein: CASSYGHYSYEQYF. The V call is TRBV6-2 or TRBV6-3, the J call TRBJ2-7; possibly TRBD1 for D (5 bases). Germline-derived CDR1 and CDR2 are MNHEY and SVGEGT. With 2 bases removed from V and 0 bases from J, the gap between germline ends came to 8 bases. The CDR3 runs 14 residues.

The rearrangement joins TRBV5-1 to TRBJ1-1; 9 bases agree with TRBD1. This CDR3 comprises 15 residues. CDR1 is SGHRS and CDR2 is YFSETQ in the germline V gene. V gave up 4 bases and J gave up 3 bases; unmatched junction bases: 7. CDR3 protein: CASSRDRAWDTEAFF. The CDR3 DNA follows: TGCGCCAGCAGCCGGGACAGGGCGTGGGACACTGAAGCTTTCTTT.

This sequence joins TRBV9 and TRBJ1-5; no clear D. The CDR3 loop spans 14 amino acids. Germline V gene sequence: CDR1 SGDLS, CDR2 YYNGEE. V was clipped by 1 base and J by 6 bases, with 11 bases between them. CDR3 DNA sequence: TGTGCCAGCAGCGTAAGCAGGTCTGGTCAGCCCCAGCATTTT. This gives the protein CASSVSRSGQPQHF.

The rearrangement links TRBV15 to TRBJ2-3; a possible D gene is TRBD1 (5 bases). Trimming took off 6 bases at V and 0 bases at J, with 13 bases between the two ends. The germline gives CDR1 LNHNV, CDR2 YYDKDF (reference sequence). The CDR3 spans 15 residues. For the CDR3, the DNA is TGTGCCACCAGTCCTGGACAAGCCAGCACAGATACGCAGTATTTT. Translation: CATSPGQASTDTQYF. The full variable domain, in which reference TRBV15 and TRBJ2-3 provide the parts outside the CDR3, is DAMVIQNPRYQVTQFGKPVTLSCSQTLNHNVMYWYQQKSSQAPKLLFHYYDKDFNNEADTPDNFQSRRPNTSFCFLDIRSPGLGDTAMYLCATSPGQASTDTQYFGPGTRLTVL.

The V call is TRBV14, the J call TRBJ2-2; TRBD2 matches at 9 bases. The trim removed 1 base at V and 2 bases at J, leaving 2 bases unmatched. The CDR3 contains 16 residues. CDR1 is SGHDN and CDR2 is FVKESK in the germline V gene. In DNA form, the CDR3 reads TGTGCCAGCAGCCAAGGACTAGCGGCTAACACCGGGGAGCTGTTTTTT. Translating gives CASSQGLAANTGELFF.

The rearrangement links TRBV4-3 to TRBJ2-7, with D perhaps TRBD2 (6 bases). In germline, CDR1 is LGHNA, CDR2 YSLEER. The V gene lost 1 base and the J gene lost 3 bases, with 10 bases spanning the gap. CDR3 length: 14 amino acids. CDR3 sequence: CASSQGGGNYEQYF. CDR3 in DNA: TGCGCCAGCAGCCAAGGTGGGGGGAACTACGAGCAGTACTTC.

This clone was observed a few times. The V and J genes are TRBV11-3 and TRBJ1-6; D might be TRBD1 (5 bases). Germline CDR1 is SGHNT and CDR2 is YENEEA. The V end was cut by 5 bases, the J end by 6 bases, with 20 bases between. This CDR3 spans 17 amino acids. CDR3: CASSLRAGEWGNSPLHF. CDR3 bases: TGTGCCAGCAGCCTTAGAGCGGGGGAATGGGGTAATTCACCCCTCCACTTT.

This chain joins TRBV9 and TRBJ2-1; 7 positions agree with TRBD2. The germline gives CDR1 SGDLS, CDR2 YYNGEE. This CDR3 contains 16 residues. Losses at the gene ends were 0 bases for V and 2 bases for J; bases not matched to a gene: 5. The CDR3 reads CASSVENGLAYNEQFF. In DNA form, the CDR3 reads TGTGCCAGCAGCGTAGAGAACGGACTAGCCTACAATGAGCAGTTCTTC.